The entry below describes one T cell receptor (beta chain). The CDR3 is 13 amino acids. This record belongs to a study of shared clonotypes between healthy human individuals. The assay was immunoSEQ multiplex PCR, and TCRdb's table has in-frame clones only and misses some. The table has 1.4 million to 1.5 million clones, roughly 96% seen once. Sequencing was performed on naive CD4+ T cells sorted from blood. Subset in this sample: CD45RA+ positively selected. The TCR was taken from a man under 40 in good health. The rearrangement links TRBV12-2 to TRBJ2-5. TRBV12-2 is classified as a pseudogene. The CDR3 protein is CASRGDSMGTQYF. DNA for the CDR3: TGTGCAAGCCGGGGCGACAGTATGGGGACCCAGTACTTC.